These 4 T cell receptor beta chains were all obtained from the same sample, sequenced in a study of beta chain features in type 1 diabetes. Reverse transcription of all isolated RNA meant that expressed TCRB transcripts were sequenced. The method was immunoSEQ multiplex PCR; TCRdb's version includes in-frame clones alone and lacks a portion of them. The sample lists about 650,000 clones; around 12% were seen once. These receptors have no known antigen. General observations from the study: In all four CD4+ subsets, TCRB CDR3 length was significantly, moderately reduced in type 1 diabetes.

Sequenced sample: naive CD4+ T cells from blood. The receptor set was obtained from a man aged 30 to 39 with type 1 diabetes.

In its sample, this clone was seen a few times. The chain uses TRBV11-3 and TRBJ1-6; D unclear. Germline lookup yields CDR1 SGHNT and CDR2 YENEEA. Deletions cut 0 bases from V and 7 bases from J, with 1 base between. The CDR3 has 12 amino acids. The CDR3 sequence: CASSLENSPLHF. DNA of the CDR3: TGTGCCAGCAGCTTAGAGAATTCACCCCTCCACTTT.

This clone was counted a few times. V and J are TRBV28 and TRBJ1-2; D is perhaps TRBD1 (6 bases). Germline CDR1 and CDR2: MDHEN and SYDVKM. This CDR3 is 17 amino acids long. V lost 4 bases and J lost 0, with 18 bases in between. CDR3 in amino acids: CASSYSTGRQANYGYTF. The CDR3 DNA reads TGTGCCAGCAGTTATTCTACAGGGCGTCAAGCTAACTATGGCTACACCTTC.

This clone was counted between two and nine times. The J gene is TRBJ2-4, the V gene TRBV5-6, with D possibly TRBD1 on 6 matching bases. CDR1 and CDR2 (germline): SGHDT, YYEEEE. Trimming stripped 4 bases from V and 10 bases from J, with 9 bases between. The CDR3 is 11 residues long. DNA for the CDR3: TGTGCCAGCAGCCTTCAGGGGATTCAGTACTTC. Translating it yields CASSLQGIQYF.

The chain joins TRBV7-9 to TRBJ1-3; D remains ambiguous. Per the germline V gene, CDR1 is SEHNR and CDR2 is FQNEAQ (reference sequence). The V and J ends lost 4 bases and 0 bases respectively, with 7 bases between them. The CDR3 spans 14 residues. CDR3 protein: CASSSMGSGNTIYF. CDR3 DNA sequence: TGTGCCAGCAGCTCCATGGGCTCTGGAAACACCATATATTTT.